This T cell receptor (beta chain) was sequenced in a study of blood T cells in healthy people across ages. Overall study results and limits: No conclusive comparison of naive versus antigen-experienced cells was possible with unsorted PBMCs.

About this clonotype: What it binds is not known.

PCR was performed a second time for about 7 to 11 cycles using a sample-barcoded 5' primer and a J-beta primer mix. Every single cDNA molecule received a tag from a template-switch adaptor with 12 random nucleotides. Every sample produced at least 2.5 million CDR3-containing paired-end reads. MiXCR, run by TCRdb on the 5' RACE reads, gives a single entry per CDR3 protein. There are around 600,000 distinct CDR3 sequences in the sample; around 48% occur only once, and roughly 25% lies in the top ten. The total RNA that was extracted per sample amounted to at least 5 micrograms. CDR1 is SEHNR and CDR2 is FQNEAQ in the germline V gene (reference sequence). V gave up 2 bases and J gave up 11 bases, with 24 bases separating them. This CDR3 is 16 amino acids long.

The rearrangement uses TRBV7-9 and TRBJ1-1, with unresolved D. The sample was blood. The clonotype comes from a man aged 80 or over in good health. CDR3: CASSLRAGGSRSQAFF. The CDR3 DNA sequence: TGTGCCAGCAGCTTAAGGGCCGGAGGATCGAGGAGTCAGGCTTTCTTT.